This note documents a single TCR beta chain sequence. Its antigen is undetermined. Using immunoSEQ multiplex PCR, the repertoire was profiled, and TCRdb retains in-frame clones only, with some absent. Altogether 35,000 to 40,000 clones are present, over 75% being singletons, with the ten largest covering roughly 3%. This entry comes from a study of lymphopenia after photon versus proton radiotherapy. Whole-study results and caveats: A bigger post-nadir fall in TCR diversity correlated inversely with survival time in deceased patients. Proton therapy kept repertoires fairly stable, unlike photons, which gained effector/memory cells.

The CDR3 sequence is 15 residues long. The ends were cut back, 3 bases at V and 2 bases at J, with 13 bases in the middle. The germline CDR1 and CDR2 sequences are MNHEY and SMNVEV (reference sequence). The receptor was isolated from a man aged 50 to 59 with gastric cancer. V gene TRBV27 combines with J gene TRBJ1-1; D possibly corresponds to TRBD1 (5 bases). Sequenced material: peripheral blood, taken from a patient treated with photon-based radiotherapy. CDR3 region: CASSLGPTVNTEAFF. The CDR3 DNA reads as TGTGCCAGCAGTTTGGGGCCGACAGTTAACACTGAAGCTTTCTTT.